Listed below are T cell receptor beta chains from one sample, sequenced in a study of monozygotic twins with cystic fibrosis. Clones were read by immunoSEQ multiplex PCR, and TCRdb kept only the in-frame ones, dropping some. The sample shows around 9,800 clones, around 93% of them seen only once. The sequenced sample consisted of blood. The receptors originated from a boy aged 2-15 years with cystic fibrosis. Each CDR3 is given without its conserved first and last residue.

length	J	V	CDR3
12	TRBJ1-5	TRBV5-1	ASSLGQGGQPQH
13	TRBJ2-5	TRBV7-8	ASSLGQGDGETQY
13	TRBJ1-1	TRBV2	ASSDPTGVNTEAF
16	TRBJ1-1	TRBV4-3	ASSQVLAQGPLDTEAF
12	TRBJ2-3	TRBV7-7	ASSRGDSTDTQY
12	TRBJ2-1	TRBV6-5	ATGRVGEWYEQF
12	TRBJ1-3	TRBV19	ASGDPHSGNTIY
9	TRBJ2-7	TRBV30	AWDRGVEQY
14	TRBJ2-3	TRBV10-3	AISESRQISTDTQY
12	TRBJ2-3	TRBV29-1	SVGRQPSTDTQY
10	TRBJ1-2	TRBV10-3	AISPTGDGYT
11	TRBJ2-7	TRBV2	AIRTETSYEQY
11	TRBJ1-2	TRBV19	ASRQGTNYGYT
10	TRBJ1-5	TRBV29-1	SVATGGQPQH
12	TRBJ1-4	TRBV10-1	GQPVSGMNEKLF
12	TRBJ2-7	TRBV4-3	ASSQGLGSYEQY
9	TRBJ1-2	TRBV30	ALGVTYGYT
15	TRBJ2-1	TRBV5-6	ASSLNMLAFAGNEQF
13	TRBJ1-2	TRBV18	ASSPTGDWGYGYT
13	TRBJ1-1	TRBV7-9	ASSLAGGRWAEAF
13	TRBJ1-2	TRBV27	ASRSSLTASYGYT
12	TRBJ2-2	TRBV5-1	ASSLQGGTGELF
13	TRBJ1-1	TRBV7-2	ASSLDRTGLTEAF
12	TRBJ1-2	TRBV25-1	ASSEYGVGGGYT
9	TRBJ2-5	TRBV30	AWSAQETQY
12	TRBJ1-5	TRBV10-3	AISEMVGSQPQH
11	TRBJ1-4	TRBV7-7	ASSSSTGEKLF
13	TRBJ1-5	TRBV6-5	ASSSRGGDGQPQH
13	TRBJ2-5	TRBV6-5	ASSYYRGEQETQY
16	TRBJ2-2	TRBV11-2	ASSRHNTGARDTGELF
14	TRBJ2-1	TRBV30	AWTPITGGVLREQF
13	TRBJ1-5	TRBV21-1	ASSLRTGRNQPQH
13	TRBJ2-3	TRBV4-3	ASSLSGGTTDTQY
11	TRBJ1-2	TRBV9	ASSVDLNYGYT
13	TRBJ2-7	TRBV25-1	ATSPGVSYSYEQY
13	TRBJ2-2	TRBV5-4	ASSLAGGRVGELF
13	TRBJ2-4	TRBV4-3	ASSQGAETTNIQY
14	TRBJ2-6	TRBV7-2	ASSTSVGTGANVLT
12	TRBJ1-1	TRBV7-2	ASSLELASPEAF
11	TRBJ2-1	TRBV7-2	ASSLVTSNEQF
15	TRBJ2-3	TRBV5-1	ASSLPTSGGSTDTQY
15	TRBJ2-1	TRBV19	ASSIGGETGNDNEQF
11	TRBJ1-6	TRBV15	ATSEDRDSPLH
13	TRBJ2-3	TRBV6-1	ASSRTSASTDTQY
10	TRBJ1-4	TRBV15	ATSRDGQKLF
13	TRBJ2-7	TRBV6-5	ASSRSGTASDEQY
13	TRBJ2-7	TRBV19	ASSIQGQSSYEQY
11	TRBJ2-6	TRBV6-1	ASISTGANVLT
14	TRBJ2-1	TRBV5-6	ASSLGTSGGRYEQF
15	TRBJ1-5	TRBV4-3	ASSQDLSGGSNQPQH
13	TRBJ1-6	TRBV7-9	ASSLAPGTSSPLH
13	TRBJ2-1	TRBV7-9	ASSLVLGSYNEQF
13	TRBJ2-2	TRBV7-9	ASSRASPSTGELF
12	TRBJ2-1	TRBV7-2	ASSPAATYNEQF
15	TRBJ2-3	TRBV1	TSSPQLRGASTDTQY
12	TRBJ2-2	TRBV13	ASSSGRFDGELF
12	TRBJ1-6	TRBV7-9	ASSPGQPNSPLH
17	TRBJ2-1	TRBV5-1	ASSLAPGSLGTSYNEQF
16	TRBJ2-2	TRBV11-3	ASSLDRREGPNTGELF
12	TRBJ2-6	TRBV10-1	ASSEGSGANVLT